The 19 T cell receptor beta chains below come from one sample, sequenced in a study of CD8+ T cells in alopecia areata. Described treatment: oral pan-JAK inhibitor, 5-10 mg twice daily. Once RNA had been extracted, it was reverse transcribed into cDNA to act as the sequencing template. Profiled with immunoSEQ multiplex PCR; TCRdb holds only in-frame clones, not every one. Among under 250,000 clones listed, 50% to 70% were seen once. This sample comprised CD4+ T cells sorted from blood, obtained at week 4, from a patient treated with tofacitinib. These receptors all come from a human donor with alopecia areata.

This clone was recorded at least ten times. The chain is built from TRBV5-4 and TRBJ1-2; D is perhaps TRBD1 (5 bases). CDR1 is SGHNT, CDR2 YYREEE, per germline (reference sequence). The V end lost 2 bases, the J end lost 7 bases, and 15 bases lay between the germline ends. CDR3 length: 14 amino acids. This chain's CDR3 is CASSFVRQGGGYTF. The CDR3 nucleotides are TGTGCCAGCAGCTTTGTTAGGCAGGGCGGTGGCTACACCTTC.

The chain links TRBV6-6 to TRBJ1-2, with D maybe TRBD1 (6 bases). CDR1 MNHNY and CDR2 SVGAGI come from the germline V gene (reference sequence). CDR3 length: 15 residues. Between the trimmed V and J ends, which lost 7 bases and 2 bases, there was a span of 17 bases. The CDR3 region has the DNA TGTGCCAGCACCCAAGGGGGACCCCGAAACTATGGCTACACCTTC. Its protein product is CASTQGGPRNYGYTF.

This clone was recorded at least ten times. The chain employs TRBV18 and TRBJ2-3, with D unclear. Germline V gene lookup returns CDR1 KGHSH and CDR2 LQKENI. The CDR3 is made up of 12 amino acids. The ends were cut back, 6 bases at V and 6 bases at J, with 10 bases in the middle. The CDR3 here is CASSPSRDTQYF. The CDR3, as DNA: TGTGCCAGCTCTCCCTCTCGCGATACGCAGTATTTT.

This clone came up a few times. The chain links TRBV29-1 to TRBJ2-2; the D gene is possibly TRBD1 (5 bases). Trimming took off 7 bases at V and 5 bases at J, with 17 bases between the two ends. In germline, CDR1 is SQVTM, CDR2 ANQGSEA. The CDR3 totals 14 residues. For the CDR3, the DNA is TGCAGCGCGACGCCGGACACTCGGACCGGGGAGCTGTTTTTT. This encodes CSATPDTRTGELFF.

This sequence joins TRBV27 and TRBJ2-1, with 9 nucleotides matching TRBD1. The ends lost 8 bases at V and 4 bases at J; junction bases unmatched: 15. Germline lookup yields CDR1 MNHEY and CDR2 SMNVEV (reference sequence). The CDR3 spans 17 residues. CDR3 nucleotide sequence: TGTGCCAGCTCGCCCCCGAGAGGACAGGGGTCGTACAATGAGCAGTTCTTC. Its protein is CASSPPRGQGSYNEQFF.

The chain carries TRBV27 and TRBJ2-7, with TRBD1 as a possible D gene (7 bases). The ends were cut back, 7 bases at V and 3 bases at J, with 16 bases in the middle. This CDR3 has 14 amino acids. Germline V lookup: CDR1 MNHEY, CDR2 SMNVEV (reference sequence). CDR3: CASNSGGKIYEQYF. CDR3 bases: TGTGCCAGCAATTCAGGGGGGAAGATCTACGAGCAGTACTTC.

The chain recombines TRBV30 with TRBJ1-1; no definite D call. Germline V gene data show CDR1 as GTSNPN and CDR2 as SVGIG (reference sequence). V was pared by 4 bases and J by 0 bases, with 12 bases between. CDR3 length: 14 residues. This chain's CDR3 is CAWTHGSLNTEAFF. The CDR3 DNA sequence: TGTGCCTGGACCCACGGATCCCTGAACACTGAAGCTTTCTTT.

The chain recombines TRBV30 with TRBJ2-1; D is ambiguous. V was trimmed by 4 bases and J by 4 bases, leaving 20 bases between them. CDR1 is GTSNPN, CDR2 SVGIG, per germline (reference sequence). The CDR3 has 16 residues. The CDR3 sequence is CAWNRGRLDPYNEQFF. The CDR3 bases are TGTGCCTGGAATAGAGGAAGGCTAGACCCTTACAATGAGCAGTTCTTC.

The chain employs TRBV13 and TRBJ1-1; tentative D call: TRBD1 (6 bases). CDR1 PRHDT and CDR2 FYEKMQ come from the germline V gene (reference sequence). The germline V and J ends were trimmed by 5 bases and 4 bases, with 11 bases remaining between them. The length of the CDR3 is 13 residues. CDR3 DNA: TGTGCCAGCAGCACAGACAGGCTCACTGAAGCTTTCTTT. It translates to CASSTDRLTEAFF. The whole variable domain, remainder taken from reference TRBV13 and TRBJ1-1, is AAGVIQSPRHLIKEKRETATLKCYPIPRHDTVYWYQQGPGQDPQFLISFYEKMQSDKGSIPDRFSAQQFSDYHSELNMSSLELGDSALYFCASSTDRLTEAFFGQGTRLTVV.

The chain uses TRBV29-1 and TRBJ1-1; a possible D gene is TRBD1 (6 bases). Trimming removed 6 bases at V and 8 bases at J, with 10 bases between. The CDR3 runs to 10 residues. Germline assignment: CDR1 SQVTM and CDR2 ANQGSEA. CDR3: CSVGQNEAFF. Written as DNA, the CDR3 is TGCAGCGTCGGACAGAACGAAGCTTTCTTT. The entire variable domain, with the rest obtained from reference TRBV29-1 and TRBJ1-1, is as follows: SAVISQKPSRDICQRGTSLTIQCQVDSQVTMMFWYRQQPGQSLTLIATANQGSEATYESGFVIDKFPISRPNLTFSTLTVSNMSPEDSSIYLCSVGQNEAFFGQGTRLTVV.

The table lists this clone with a few counts. The chain recombines TRBV2 with TRBJ2-7; possible D gene TRBD2, 6 bases. V lost 3 bases and J 2 bases, leaving 11 bases between the germline ends. The CDR3 loop spans 14 amino acids. Germline CDR1 is SNHLY and CDR2 is FYNNEI. This CDR3 is CASSDRGFPYEQYF. In DNA form, the CDR3 reads TGTGCCAGCAGTGACCGGGGGTTCCCCTACGAGCAGTACTTC.

The J gene is TRBJ1-2, the V gene TRBV27; D gene ambiguous. CDR1 is MNHEY and CDR2 is SMNVEV in the germline V gene (reference sequence). Trimming took off 3 bases at V and 0 bases at J, with 11 bases between the two ends. CDR3 length: 15 residues. In DNA form, the CDR3 reads TGTGCCAGCAGTTTTTCGAGGAGGGCTAACTATGGCTACACCTTC. The encoded protein is CASSFSRRANYGYTF.

J is TRBJ2-3 and V is TRBV5-1; 10 bases align to TRBD2. J gave up 5 bases and V 2 bases, and 5 bases lay outside the gene matches. In germline, CDR1 is SGHRS, CDR2 YFSETQ. The CDR3 extends over 15 amino acids. The CDR3 sequence is CASSLSGGAGDTQYF. The CDR3 DNA sequence: TGCGCCAGCAGCTTAAGCGGGGGGGCCGGAGATACGCAGTATTTT.

The V gene is TRBV29-1, the J gene TRBJ1-1, with unresolved D. The CDR3 totals 13 residues. The ends were cut back, 4 bases at V and 4 bases at J, with 13 bases in the middle. Germline V gene data show CDR1 as SQVTM and CDR2 as ANQGSEA. DNA of the CDR3: TGCAGCGTTGTCTCAGTGGAGTCCACTGAAGCTTTCTTT. Translation: CSVVSVESTEAFF.

V gene TRBV9 combines with J gene TRBJ2-3; no clear D gene. With 4 bases removed from V and 3 bases from J, the gap between germline ends came to 15 bases. The CDR3 is 15 amino acids. Germline V gene sequence: CDR1 SGDLS, CDR2 YYNGEE. The CDR3 spells CASSPIPRKTDTQYF. The CDR3 DNA reads as TGTGCCAGCAGCCCGATTCCTAGGAAGACAGATACGCAGTATTTT.

This clone came up a few times. This chain uses TRBV29-1 with TRBJ2-7, with a weak D call TRBD1 (5 bases). The CDR3 contains 11 residues. In germline, CDR1 is SQVTM, CDR2 ANQGSEA. V lost 4 bases and J 5 bases, leaving 9 bases between the germline ends. The CDR3 DNA follows: TGCAGCGTTGCTCAGGGTAACGAGCAGTACTTC. Residues: CSVAQGNEQYF.

The chain employs TRBV6-5 and TRBJ2-3; possible D gene TRBD2, 6 bases. Trimming pared 6 bases from V and 3 bases from J, leaving 13 bases between. The CDR3 totals 14 residues. Looked up from germline, CDR1 is MNHEY and CDR2 is SVGAGI. The CDR3, as DNA: TGTGCCAGCAGAACCGGGGGAGGAACAGATACGCAGTATTTT. Translating it yields CASRTGGGTDTQYF.

This clone was detected a few times. V is TRBV9 and J is TRBJ1-2; D gene uncertain. This CDR3 has 12 residues. CDR1 SGDLS and CDR2 YYNGEE come from the germline V gene. V was clipped by 0 bases and J by 6 bases, with 6 bases between them. The CDR3 is CASSVVGNGYTF. The CDR3 DNA reads as TGTGCCAGCAGCGTAGTAGGGAATGGCTACACCTTC. The whole variable domain, filled in from reference TRBV9 and TRBJ1-2, reads DSGVTQTPKHLITATGQRVTLRCSPRSGDLSVYWYQQSLDQGLQFLIQYYNGEERAKGNILERFSAQQFPDLHSELNLSSLELGDSALYFCASSVVGNGYTFGSGTRLTVV.

This rearrangement joins TRBV9 to TRBJ2-3; D remains ambiguous. The CDR3 totals 12 residues. Per the germline V gene, CDR1 is SGDLS and CDR2 is YYNGEE. Trimming stripped 4 bases from V and 5 bases from J, with 8 bases between. The CDR3 sequence: CASSSFGDTQYF. The CDR3 coding sequence is TGTGCCAGCAGCTCATTTGGAGATACGCAGTATTTT. Looking up the rest from reference TRBV9 and TRBJ2-3 gives the full variable domain: DSGVTQTPKHLITATGQRVTLRCSPRSGDLSVYWYQQSLDQGLQFLIQYYNGEERAKGNILERFSAQQFPDLHSELNLSSLELGDSALYFCASSSFGDTQYFGPGTRLTVL.